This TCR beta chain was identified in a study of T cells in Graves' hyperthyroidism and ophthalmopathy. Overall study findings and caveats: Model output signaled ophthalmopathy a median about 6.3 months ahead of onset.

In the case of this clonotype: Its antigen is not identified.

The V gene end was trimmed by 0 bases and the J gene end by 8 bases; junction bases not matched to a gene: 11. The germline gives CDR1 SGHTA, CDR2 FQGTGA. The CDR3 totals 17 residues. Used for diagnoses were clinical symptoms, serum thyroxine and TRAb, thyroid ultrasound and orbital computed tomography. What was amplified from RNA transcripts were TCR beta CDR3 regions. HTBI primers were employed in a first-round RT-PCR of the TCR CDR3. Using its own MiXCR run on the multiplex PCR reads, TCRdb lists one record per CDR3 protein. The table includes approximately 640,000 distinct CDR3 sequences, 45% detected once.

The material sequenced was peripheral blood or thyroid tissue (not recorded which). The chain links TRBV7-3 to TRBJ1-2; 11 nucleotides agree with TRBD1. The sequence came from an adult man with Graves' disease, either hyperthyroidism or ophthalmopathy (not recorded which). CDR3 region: CASSLTPNGQGAFGYTF. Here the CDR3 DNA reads TGTGCCAGCAGCTTAACACCTAACGGACAGGGGGCGTTCGGCTACACCTTC. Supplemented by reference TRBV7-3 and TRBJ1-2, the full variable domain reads GAGVSQTPSNKVTEKGKYVELRCDPISGHTALYWYRQSLGQGPEFLIYFQGTGAADDSGLPNDRFFAVRPEGSVSTLKIQRTERGDSAVYLCASSLTPNGQGAFGYTFGSGTRLTVV.